The clone carrying this T cell receptor beta chain was counted only a few times. As yet, its antigen is unknown. Tagging with unique molecular identifiers was a feature of the TCR beta cDNA libraries. A population of roughly 0.85 to 10 million T cells gave rise to roughly 0.5 million cDNA molecules. TCRdb re-analysed the PCR reads in MiXCR, keeping a single row per CDR3 protein. Of about 540,000 distinct CDR3 sequences in the sample, less than 40% are singletons; the top ten hold around 6.1%. The data derive from a study of post-analysis software for immune sequencing data. Background on the study: The disease courses spanned relapsing-remitting, secondary progressive and progressive-relapsing forms of multiple sclerosis.

The CDR3 length is 16 residues. The ends lost 3 bases at V and 2 bases at J; junction bases unmatched: 4. CDR1 is MGHDK, CDR2 SYGVNS, per germline. Broader study findings: In multiple sclerosis, normalized Chao1 diversity was significantly below that of controls. Same-batch preparations were strongly co-clustered by F measure. Included in a set of five TRBV segments more frequent in patients than controls were TRBV5-6, TRBV5-1 and TRBV20-1.

Sequenced input: blood. The source is a girl aged 2-17 years with multiple sclerosis. The chain combines TRBV25-1 with TRBJ2-7, with 13 bases aligning to TRBD2. CDR3 protein: CASSDMGLAGPYEQYF. In DNA, the CDR3 is TGTGCCAGCAGTGACATGGGACTAGCGGGGCCCTACGAGCAGTACTTC.